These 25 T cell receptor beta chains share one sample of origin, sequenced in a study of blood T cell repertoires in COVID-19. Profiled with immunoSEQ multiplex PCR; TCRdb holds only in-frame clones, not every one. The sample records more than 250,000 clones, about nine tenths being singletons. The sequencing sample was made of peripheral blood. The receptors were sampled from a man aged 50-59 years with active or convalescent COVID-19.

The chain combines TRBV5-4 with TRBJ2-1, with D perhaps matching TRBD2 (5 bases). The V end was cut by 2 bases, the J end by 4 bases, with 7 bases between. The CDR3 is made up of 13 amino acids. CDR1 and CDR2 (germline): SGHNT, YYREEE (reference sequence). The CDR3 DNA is TGTGCCAGCAGCTTACGGGGATACAATGAGCAGTTCTTC. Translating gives CASSLRGYNEQFF.

CDR3 coding DNA: TGTGCCAGCAGTTTGGGACAGGGGGCCGGGGAGCTGTTTTTT. Translated, it gives CASSLGQGAGELFF. The chain recombines TRBV6-5 with TRBJ2-2, with TRBD1 matching 11 bases. Germline lookup yields CDR1 MNHEY and CDR2 SVGAGI. CDR3 length: 14 amino acids. The ends lost 4 bases at V and 6 bases at J; junction bases unmatched: 1.

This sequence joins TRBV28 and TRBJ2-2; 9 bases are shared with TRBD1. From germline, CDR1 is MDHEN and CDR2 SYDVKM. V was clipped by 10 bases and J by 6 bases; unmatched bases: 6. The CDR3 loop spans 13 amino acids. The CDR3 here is CATTGGLSGELFF. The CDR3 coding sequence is TGTGCCACCACAGGGGGCTTGTCCGGGGAGCTGTTTTTT.

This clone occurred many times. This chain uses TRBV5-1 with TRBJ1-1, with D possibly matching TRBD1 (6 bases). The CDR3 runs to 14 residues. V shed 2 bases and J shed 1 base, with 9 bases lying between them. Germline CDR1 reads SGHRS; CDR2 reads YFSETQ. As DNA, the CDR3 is TGCGCCAGCAGCTTCGGGACAAGGAACACTGAAGCTTTCTTT. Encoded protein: CASSFGTRNTEAFF.

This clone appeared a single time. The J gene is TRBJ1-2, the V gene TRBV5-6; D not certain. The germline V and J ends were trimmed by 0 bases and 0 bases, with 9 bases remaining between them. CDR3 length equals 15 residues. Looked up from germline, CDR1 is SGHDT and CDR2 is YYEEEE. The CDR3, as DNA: TGTGCCAGCAGCTTGGTCGGGAAAGCTAACTATGGCTACACCTTC. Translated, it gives CASSLVGKANYGYTF.

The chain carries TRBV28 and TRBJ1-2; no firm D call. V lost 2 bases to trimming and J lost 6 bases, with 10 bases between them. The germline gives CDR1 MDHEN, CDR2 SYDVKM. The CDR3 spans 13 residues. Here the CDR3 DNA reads TGTGCCAGCAGTTTAGATACCGACAATGGCTACACCTTC. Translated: CASSLDTDNGYTF.

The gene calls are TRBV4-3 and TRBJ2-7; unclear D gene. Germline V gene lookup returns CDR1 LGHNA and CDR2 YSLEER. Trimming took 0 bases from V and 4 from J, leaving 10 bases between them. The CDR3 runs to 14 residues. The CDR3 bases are TGCGCCAGCAGCCAAGAACTACCTGGGTACGAGCAGTACTTC. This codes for CASSQELPGYEQYF.

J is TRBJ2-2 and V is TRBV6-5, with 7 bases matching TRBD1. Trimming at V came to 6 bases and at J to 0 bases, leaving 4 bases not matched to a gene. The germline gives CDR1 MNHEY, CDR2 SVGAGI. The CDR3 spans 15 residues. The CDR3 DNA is TGTGCCAGCAGCCCCGGGACAGCGAACACCGGGGAGCTGTTTTTT. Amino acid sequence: CASSPGTANTGELFF.

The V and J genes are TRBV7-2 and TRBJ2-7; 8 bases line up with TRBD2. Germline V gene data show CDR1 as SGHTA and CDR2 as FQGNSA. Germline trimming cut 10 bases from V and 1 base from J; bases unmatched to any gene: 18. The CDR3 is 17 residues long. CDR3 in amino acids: CATARGVSSDGSYEQYF. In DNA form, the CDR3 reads TGTGCCACCGCGCGGGGGGTATCGTCCGACGGGTCCTACGAGCAGTACTTC.

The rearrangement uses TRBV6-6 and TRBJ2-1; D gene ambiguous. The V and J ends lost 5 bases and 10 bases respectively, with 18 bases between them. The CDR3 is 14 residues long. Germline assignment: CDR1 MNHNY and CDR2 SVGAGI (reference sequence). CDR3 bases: TGTGCCAGCAGTACCCGGTCCCTTTCCTCGGAGCAGTTCTTC. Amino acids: CASSTRSLSSEQFF.

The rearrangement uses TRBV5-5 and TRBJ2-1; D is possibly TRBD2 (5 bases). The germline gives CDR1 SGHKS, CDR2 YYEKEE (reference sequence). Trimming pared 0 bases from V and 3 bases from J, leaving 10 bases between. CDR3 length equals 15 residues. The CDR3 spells CASSLEGGSYNEQFF. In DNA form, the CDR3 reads TGTGCCAGCAGCTTGGAAGGTGGGAGCTACAATGAGCAGTTCTTC.

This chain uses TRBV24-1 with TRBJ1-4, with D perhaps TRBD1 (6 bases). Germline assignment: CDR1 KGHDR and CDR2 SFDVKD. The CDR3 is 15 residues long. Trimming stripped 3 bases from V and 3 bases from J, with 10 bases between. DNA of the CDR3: TGTGCCACCAGTGATGCGACAGGTCCTAATGAAAAACTGTTTTTT. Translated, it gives CATSDATGPNEKLFF.

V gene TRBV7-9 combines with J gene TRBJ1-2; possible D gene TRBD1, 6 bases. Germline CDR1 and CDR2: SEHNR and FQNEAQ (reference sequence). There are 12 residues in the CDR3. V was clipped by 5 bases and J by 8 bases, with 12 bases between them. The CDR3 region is CASSLQGDGYTF. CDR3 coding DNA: TGTGCCAGCAGCCTACAGGGCGACGGCTACACCTTC.

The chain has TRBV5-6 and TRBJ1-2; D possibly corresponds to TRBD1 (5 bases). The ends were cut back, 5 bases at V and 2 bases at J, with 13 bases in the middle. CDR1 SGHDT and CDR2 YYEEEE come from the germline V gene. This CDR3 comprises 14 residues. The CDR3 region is CASSGRVLNYGYTF. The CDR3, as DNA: TGTGCCAGCAGTGGCAGGGTACTGAACTATGGCTACACCTTC.

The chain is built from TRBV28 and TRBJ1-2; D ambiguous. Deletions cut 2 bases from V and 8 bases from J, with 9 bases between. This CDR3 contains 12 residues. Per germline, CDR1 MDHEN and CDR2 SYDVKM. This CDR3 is CASSLTLEGYTF. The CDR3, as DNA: TGTGCCAGCAGTTTAACCCTAGAAGGCTACACCTTC.

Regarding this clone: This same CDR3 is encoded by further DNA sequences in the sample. The DNA of the CDR3 is TGTGCCAGCAGTTTACGGGCGGGAGGGCCATACGAGCAGTACTTC. This gives the protein CASSLRAGGPYEQYF. The V call is TRBV28, the J call TRBJ2-7, with TRBD2 matching over 9 bases. CDR1 MDHEN and CDR2 SYDVKM come from the germline V gene. V trimming: 2 bases; J trimming: 4 bases; junction bases outside the gene matches: 6. The CDR3 covers 15 residues.

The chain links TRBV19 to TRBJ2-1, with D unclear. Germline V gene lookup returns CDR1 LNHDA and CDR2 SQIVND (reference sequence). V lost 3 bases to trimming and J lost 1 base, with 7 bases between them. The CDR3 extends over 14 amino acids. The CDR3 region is CASSIEASYNEQFF. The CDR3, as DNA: TGTGCCAGTAGTATTGAGGCGTCCTACAATGAGCAGTTCTTC.

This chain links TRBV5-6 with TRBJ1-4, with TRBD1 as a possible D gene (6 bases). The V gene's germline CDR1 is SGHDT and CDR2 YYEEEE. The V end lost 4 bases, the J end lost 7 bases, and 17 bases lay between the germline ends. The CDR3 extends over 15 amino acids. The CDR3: CASSTLTGKAEKLFF. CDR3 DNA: TGTGCCAGCAGCACCCTTACAGGGAAGGCTGAAAAACTGTTTTTT.

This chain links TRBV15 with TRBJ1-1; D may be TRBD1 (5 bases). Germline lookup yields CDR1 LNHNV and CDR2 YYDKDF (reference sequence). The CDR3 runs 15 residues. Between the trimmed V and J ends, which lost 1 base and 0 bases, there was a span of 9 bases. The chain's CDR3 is CATSRAQVMNTEAFF. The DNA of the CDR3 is TGTGCCACCAGCAGAGCACAGGTGATGAACACTGAAGCTTTCTTT.

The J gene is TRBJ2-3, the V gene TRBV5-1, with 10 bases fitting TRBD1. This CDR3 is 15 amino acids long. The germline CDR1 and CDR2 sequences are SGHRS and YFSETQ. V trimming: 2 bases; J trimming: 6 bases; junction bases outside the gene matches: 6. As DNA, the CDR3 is TGCGCCAGCAGCTTCTCCGGGACAGGGGCCGATACGCAGTATTTT. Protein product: CASSFSGTGADTQYF.

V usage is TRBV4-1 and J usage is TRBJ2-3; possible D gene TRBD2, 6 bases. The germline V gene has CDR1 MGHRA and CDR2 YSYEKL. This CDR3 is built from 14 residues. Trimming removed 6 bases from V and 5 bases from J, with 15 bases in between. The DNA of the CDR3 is TGCGCCAGCAGTCGGGGGAGAATCCAAGATACGCAGTATTTT. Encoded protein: CASSRGRIQDTQYF.

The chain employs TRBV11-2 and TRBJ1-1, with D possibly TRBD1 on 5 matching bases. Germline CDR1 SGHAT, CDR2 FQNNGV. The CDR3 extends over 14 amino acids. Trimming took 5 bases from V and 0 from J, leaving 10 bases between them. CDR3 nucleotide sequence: TGTGCCAGCAGCGTAAGACAGATGAACACTGAAGCTTTCTTT. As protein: CASSVRQMNTEAFF. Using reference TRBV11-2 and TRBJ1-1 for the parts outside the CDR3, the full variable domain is EAGVAQSPRYKIIEKRQSVAFWCNPISGHATLYWYQQILGQGPKLLIQFQNNGVVDDSQLPKDRFSAERLKGVDSTLKIQPAKLEDSAVYLCASSVRQMNTEAFFGQGTRLTVV.

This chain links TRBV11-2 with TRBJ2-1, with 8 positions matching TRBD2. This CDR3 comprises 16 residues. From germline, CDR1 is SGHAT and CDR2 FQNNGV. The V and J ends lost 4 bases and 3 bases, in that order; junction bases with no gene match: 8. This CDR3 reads CASSSRASGYYNEQFF. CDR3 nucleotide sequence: TGTGCCAGCAGCTCCCGGGCTAGCGGGTACTACAATGAGCAGTTCTTC.

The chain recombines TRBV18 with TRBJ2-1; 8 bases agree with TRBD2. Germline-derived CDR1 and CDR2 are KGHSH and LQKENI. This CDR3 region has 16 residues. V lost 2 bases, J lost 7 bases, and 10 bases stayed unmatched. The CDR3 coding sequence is TGTGCCAGCTCACCATTACGGGAGGGCTTTATGAATGAGCAGTTCTTC. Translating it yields CASSPLREGFMNEQFF.

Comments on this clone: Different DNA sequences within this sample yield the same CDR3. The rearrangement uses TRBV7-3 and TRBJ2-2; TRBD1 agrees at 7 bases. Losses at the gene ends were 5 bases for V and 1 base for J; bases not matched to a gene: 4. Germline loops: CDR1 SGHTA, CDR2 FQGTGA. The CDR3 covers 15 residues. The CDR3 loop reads CASSPGQVNTGELFF. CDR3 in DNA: TGTGCCAGCAGCCCCGGACAGGTGAACACCGGGGAGCTGTTTTTT.